Below are 25 T cell receptor beta chains sequenced from a single sample in a study of early T cells in non-severe SARS-CoV-2 infection. TCRdb redid the calling of the 5' RACE reads with MiXCR, one entry per CDR3 protein. The repertoire holds some 76,000 distinct CDR3 sequences, with around 13% as singletons. The material sequenced was whole blood. The receptors come from an adult who was a healthcare worker with PCR-confirmed SARS-CoV-2 infection or an uninfected control (not recorded which).

The chain recombines TRBV6-6 with TRBJ1-1; no clear D. CDR1 and CDR2 (germline): MNHNY, SVGAGI (reference sequence). The CDR3 runs to 14 residues. With 4 bases removed from V and 0 bases from J, the gap between germline ends came to 9 bases. CDR3 DNA: TGTGCCAGCAGTTTGGCCACAATGAACACTGAAGCTTTCTTT. Protein: CASSLATMNTEAFF.

The chain has TRBV5-1 and TRBJ2-2, with 11 bases aligning to TRBD1. The J segment lost 6 bases and the V segment lost 5 bases, leaving 6 bases of the junction unmatched. The CDR3 contains 15 residues. Germline V gives CDR1 SGHRS, CDR2 YFSETQ. CDR3 loop: CASRADRGHAGELFF. CDR3 DNA sequence: TGCGCCAGCAGGGCGGACAGGGGGCACGCCGGGGAGCTGTTTTTT.

This clonotype was detected a few times. The V and J genes are TRBV7-8 and TRBJ1-1, with a tentative D call TRBD1 (5 bases). V shed 5 bases and J shed 7 bases, with 20 bases lying between them. This CDR3 is built from 15 residues. Germline V gives CDR1 SGHVS, CDR2 FQNEAQ. The CDR3 sequence: CASSRSAGPLIEAFF. CDR3 bases: TGTGCCAGCAGCAGATCCGCGGGGCCGCTGATTGAAGCTTTCTTT.

Judged by abundance, this clonotype is medium-sized. The rearrangement links TRBV3-1 to TRBJ1-2, with 8 positions matching TRBD1. CDR1 is LGHDT and CDR2 is YNNKEL in the germline V gene (reference sequence). V trimming: 0 bases; J trimming: 7 bases; junction bases outside the gene matches: 10. The CDR3 contains 16 residues. CDR3 DNA sequence: TGTGCCAGCAGCCAAGAAGCAGGGGGCGTTCTCGGTGGCTACACCTTC. Its protein product is CASSQEAGGVLGGYTF.

This clonotype was found a few times. This chain links TRBV20-1 with TRBJ2-2; 9 bases match TRBD1. This CDR3 comprises 14 residues. The V and J ends lost 5 bases and 5 bases, in that order; junction bases with no gene match: 6. The V gene's germline CDR1 is DFQATT and CDR2 SNEGSKA (reference sequence). CDR3 DNA: TGCAGTGCTTCAGACAGGGGGAATACCGGGGAGCTGTTTTTT. This translates into CSASDRGNTGELFF.

This clonotype was detected only a few times. This chain joins TRBV27 and TRBJ2-7; D is perhaps TRBD1 or TRBD2 (5 bases each). CDR3 length: 14 amino acids. The germline gives CDR1 MNHEY, CDR2 SMNVEV (reference sequence). Trimming pared 2 bases from V and 2 bases from J, leaving 10 bases between. The CDR3 loop is CASSLRDPAYEQYF. The CDR3 region has the DNA TGTGCCAGCAGTTTACGGGACCCAGCCTACGAGCAGTACTTC.

The chain links TRBV29-1 to TRBJ1-1; 7 positions agree with TRBD1. The CDR3 sequence is 12 residues long. Germline CDR1 SQVTM, CDR2 ANQGSEA. Trimming took 6 bases from V and 5 from J; bases not matched to a gene: 6. CDR3 sequence reads: CSVRQGWTEAFF. The CDR3 DNA reads TGCAGCGTACGACAGGGTTGGACTGAAGCTTTCTTT. The entire variable domain, with the rest obtained from reference TRBV29-1 and TRBJ1-1, is as follows: SAVISQKPSRDICQRGTSLTIQCQVDSQVTMMFWYRQQPGQSLTLIATANQGSEATYESGFVIDKFPISRPNLTFSTLTVSNMSPEDSSIYLCSVRQGWTEAFFGQGTRLTVV.

Ten or more counts support this clonotype. One junction end does not reproduce the germline sequence, and a read error may be involved. The gene calls are TRBV6-2 or TRBV6-3 and TRBJ2-1, with 12 bases that match TRBD1. Germline CDR1 reads MNHEY; CDR2 reads SVGEGT. This CDR3 is 12 amino acids long. CDR3 loop: CASSYRDRGHSF. CDR3 nucleotide sequence: TGTGCCAGCAGTTACCGGGACAGGGGGCATTCCTTC.

This clonotype was counted at least ten times. CDR3 region: CSVEMGAGGPQHF. The CDR3 bases are TGCAGCGTTGAAATGGGCGCCGGAGGGCCCCAGCATTTT. The J gene is TRBJ1-5, the V gene TRBV29-1; the D is unclear. The CDR3 runs to 13 residues. The germline V gene has CDR1 SQVTM and CDR2 ANQGSEA. V lost 2 bases, J lost 9 bases, and 14 bases lay in between.

This clonotype was recorded a few times. V and J are TRBV6-1 and TRBJ2-7; maybe TRBD1 (5 bases). Germline CDR1 is MNHNS and CDR2 is SASEGT. The CDR3 runs to 13 residues. Trimming removed 0 bases from V and 11 bases from J, with 14 bases in between. The CDR3 DNA follows: TGTGCCAGCAGTGAAGCGTCCTCCGCGACAGAGTACTTC. Residues: CASSEASSATEYF.

This clonotype was detected ten times or more. This sequence joins TRBV19 and TRBJ1-6, with 7 bases identical to TRBD1. V lost 7 bases and J lost 7; bases outside the gene matches: 7. The CDR3 extends over 14 amino acids. Per germline, CDR1 LNHDA and CDR2 SQIVND (reference sequence). CDR3 sequence reads: CASNDDRANSPLHF. The CDR3 DNA follows: TGTGCCAGTAATGATGACAGGGCGAATTCACCCCTCCACTTT.

The gene calls are TRBV4-2 and TRBJ1-3, with a tentative D call TRBD1 (6 bases). Trimming removed 8 bases at V and 4 bases at J, with 21 bases between. Germline loops: CDR1 LGHNA, CDR2 YNFKEQ. This CDR3 comprises 16 residues. CDR3 coding DNA: TGTGCCAGCGCGAAGGGGGGAATAAGCTCCGGAAACACCATATATTTT. This translates into CASAKGGISSGNTIYF.

This clonotype was observed a few times. V gene TRBV5-5 combines with J gene TRBJ2-7; 7 bases fit TRBD1. Germline values: CDR1 SGHKS, CDR2 YYEKEE (reference sequence). Trimming took 1 base from V and 3 from J; bases not matched to a gene: 4. CDR3 length: 14 amino acids. The DNA for the CDR3 is TGTGCCAGCAGCTTGCTGGGACAGAGCTACGAGCAGTACTTC. Protein: CASSLLGQSYEQYF.

This clonotype has at least ten counts. The chain has TRBV19 and TRBJ1-5; 7 bases fit TRBD1. Trimming cost V 5 bases and J 5 bases; bases outside gene matches: 3. CDR3 length: 13 amino acids. CDR1 and CDR2 from the germline V gene are LNHDA and SQIVND (reference sequence). CDR3 nucleotide sequence: TGTGCCAGTAGTGGAACAGGGGATCAGCCCCAGCATTTT. This gives the protein CASSGTGDQPQHF.

The table lists this clonotype with many counts. The chain recombines TRBV28 with TRBJ2-3; the D call may be TRBD1 or TRBD2 (5 bases each). CDR1 and CDR2 from the germline V gene are MDHEN and SYDVKM. V was pared by 10 bases and J by 5 bases, with 16 bases between. The CDR3 covers 13 residues. CDR3 loop: CATLPSGLDTQYF. The DNA for the CDR3 is TGTGCCACCCTCCCCTCGGGGCTAGATACGCAGTATTTT.

The chain carries TRBV6-5 and TRBJ2-3; 8 bases line up with TRBD2. J was trimmed by 2 bases and V by 8 bases; bases with no gene match: 12. The CDR3 spans 16 residues. In germline, CDR1 is MNHEY, CDR2 SVGAGI. The CDR3 protein is CASRSWGTRDTDTQYF. The CDR3, as DNA: TGTGCCAGCCGTAGTTGGGGGACTAGGGACACAGATACGCAGTATTTT.

This clonotype has just a few counts. The chain recombines TRBV6-5 with TRBJ1-2; 7 bases are shared with TRBD1. J gave up 4 bases and V 5 bases, and 7 bases lay outside the gene matches. The CDR3 is 14 residues long. Germline loops: CDR1 MNHEY, CDR2 SVGAGI. The chain's CDR3 is CASSQGDSAYGYTF. The CDR3 nucleotides are TGTGCCAGCAGTCAGGGGGACAGCGCCTATGGCTACACCTTC.

This clonotype was seen a few times. This chain uses TRBV11-2 with TRBJ2-1; TRBD2 matches at 9 bases. Germline V CDR1 and CDR2: SGHAT, FQNNGV. CDR3 length: 12 residues. V shed 11 bases, J shed 7 bases, and the junction held 6 bases outside the gene matches. For the CDR3, the DNA is TGTGCCGGCGGGGGGGACCGGAATGAGCAGTTCTTC. Its translation is CAGGGDRNEQFF.

As to this clonotype: Germline is not matched at one junction end, which may reflect a read error. The chain recombines TRBV7-8 with TRBJ2-1; perhaps TRBD1 as D (6 bases). This CDR3 is 16 amino acids long. CDR1 is SGHVS and CDR2 is FQNEAQ in the germline V gene. The CDR3 sequence is CASILVGANSYNEQFF. For the CDR3, the DNA is TGTGCCAGCATCTTAGTGGGGGCGAACTCCTACAATGAGCAGTTCTTC.

This clonotype was counted at least ten times. This rearrangement joins TRBV6-2 or TRBV6-3 to TRBJ1-1; 9 bases agree with TRBD1. The germline gives CDR1 MNHEY, CDR2 SVGEGT. The junction had 15 bases not matched to a gene; V was cut back by 5 bases and J by 5 bases. The CDR3 length is 17 residues. The CDR3 loop reads CASSPPVPGQGRTEAFF. In DNA form, the CDR3 reads TGTGCCAGCAGTCCACCAGTCCCGGGACAGGGACGGACTGAAGCTTTCTTT.

This clonotype was detected ten times or more. The chain is built from TRBV20-1 and TRBJ1-5; D not certain. CDR1 is DFQATT and CDR2 is SNEGSKA in the germline V gene (reference sequence). The ends were cut back, 6 bases at V and 0 bases at J, with 15 bases in the middle. This CDR3 is 15 amino acids long. The CDR3 DNA sequence: TGCAGTGCGTCCGGGAGGGAGAATAGCAATCAGCCCCAGCATTTT. Translation: CSASGRENSNQPQHF.

DNA of the CDR3: TGCAGTGCTAGTTTGCTAGCGGGGGATTACACAGATACGCAGTATTTT. It codes for CSASLLAGDYTDTQYF. This rearrangement joins TRBV20-1 to TRBJ2-3, with 10 nucleotides matching TRBD2. The CDR3 totals 16 residues. Germline trimming cut 3 bases from V and 2 bases from J; bases unmatched to any gene: 8. Germline V gene sequence: CDR1 DFQATT, CDR2 SNEGSKA (reference sequence).

The chain carries TRBV15 and TRBJ2-7; tentatively, D is TRBD2 (5 bases). CDR1 is LNHNV and CDR2 is YYDKDF in the germline V gene (reference sequence). The CDR3 loop spans 15 amino acids. Trimming pared 0 bases from V and 9 bases from J, leaving 18 bases between. For the CDR3, the DNA is TGTGCCACCAGCAGAGATCTAGGAAACGGGATCGTGCAGTACTTC. Amino acids: CATSRDLGNGIVQYF.

This clonotype was detected a few times. The chain employs TRBV28 and TRBJ1-1; D is unclear. V gave up 6 bases and J gave up 7 bases, with 15 bases separating them. This CDR3 spans 13 amino acids. Germline values: CDR1 MDHEN, CDR2 SYDVKM. The CDR3 DNA reads as TGTGCCAGCAGAGGCCCGATGTGGGATGAAGCTTTCTTT. The encoded protein is CASRGPMWDEAFF. The whole variable domain, remainder taken from reference TRBV28 and TRBJ1-1, is DVKVTQSSRYLVKRTGEKVFLECVQDMDHENMFWYRQDPGLGLRLIYFSYDVKMKEKGDIPEGYSVSREKKERFSLILESASTNQTSMYLCASRGPMWDEAFFGQGTRLTVV.

This clonotype was counted a few times. The gene calls are TRBV7-9 and TRBJ2-5; D remains unclear. The CDR3 contains 11 residues. Trimming shortened V by 7 bases and J by 6 bases, and 9 bases separated the two germline ends. Germline assignment: CDR1 SEHNR and CDR2 FQNEAQ (reference sequence). DNA for the CDR3: TGTGCCAGCATTGGGGTGAAGACCCAGTACTTC. This encodes CASIGVKTQYF.